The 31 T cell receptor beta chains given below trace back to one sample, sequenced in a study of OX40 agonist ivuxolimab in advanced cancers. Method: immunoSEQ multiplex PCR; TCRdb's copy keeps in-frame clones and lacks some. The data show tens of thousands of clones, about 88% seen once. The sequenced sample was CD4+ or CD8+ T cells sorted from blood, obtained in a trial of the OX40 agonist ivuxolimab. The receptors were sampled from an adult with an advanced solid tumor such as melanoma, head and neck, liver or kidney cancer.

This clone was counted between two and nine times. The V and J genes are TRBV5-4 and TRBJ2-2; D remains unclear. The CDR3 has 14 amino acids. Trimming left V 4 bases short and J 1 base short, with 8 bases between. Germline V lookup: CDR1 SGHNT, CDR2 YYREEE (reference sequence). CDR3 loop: CASSHDLNTGELFF. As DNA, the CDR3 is TGTGCCAGCAGCCACGACTTGAACACCGGGGAGCTGTTTTTT.

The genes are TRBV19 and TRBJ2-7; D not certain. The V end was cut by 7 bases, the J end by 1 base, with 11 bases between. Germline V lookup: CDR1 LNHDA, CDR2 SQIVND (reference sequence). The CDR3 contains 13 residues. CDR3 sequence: CASTKGPSYEQYF. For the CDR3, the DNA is TGTGCCAGTACCAAAGGACCTTCCTACGAGCAGTACTTC.

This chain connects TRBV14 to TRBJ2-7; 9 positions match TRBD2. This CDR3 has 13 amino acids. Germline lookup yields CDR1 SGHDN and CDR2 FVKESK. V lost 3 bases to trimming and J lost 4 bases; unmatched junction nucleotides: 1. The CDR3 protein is CASSQTSGYEQYF. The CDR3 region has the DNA TGTGCCAGCAGCCAGACTAGCGGATACGAGCAGTACTTC. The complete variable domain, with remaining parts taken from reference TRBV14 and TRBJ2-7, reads EAGVTQFPSHSVIEKGQTVTLRCDPISGHDNLYWYRRVMGKEIKFLLHFVKESKQDESGMPNNRFLAERTGGTYSTLKVQPAELEDSGVYFCASSQTSGYEQYFGPGTRLTVT.

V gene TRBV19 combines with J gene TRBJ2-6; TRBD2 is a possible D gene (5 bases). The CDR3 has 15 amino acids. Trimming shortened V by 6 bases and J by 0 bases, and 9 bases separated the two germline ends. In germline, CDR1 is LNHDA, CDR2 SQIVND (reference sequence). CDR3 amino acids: CASRRGPSGANVLTF. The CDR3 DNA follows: TGTGCCAGTAGACGGGGTCCCTCTGGGGCCAACGTCCTGACTTTC.

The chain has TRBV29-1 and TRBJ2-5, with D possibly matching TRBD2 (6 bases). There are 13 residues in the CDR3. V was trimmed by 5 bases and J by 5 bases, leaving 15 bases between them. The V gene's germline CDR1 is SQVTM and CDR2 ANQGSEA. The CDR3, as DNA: TGCAGCGTTCGGCTGGGGAGCGGGGAGACCCAGTACTTC. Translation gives CSVRLGSGETQYF.

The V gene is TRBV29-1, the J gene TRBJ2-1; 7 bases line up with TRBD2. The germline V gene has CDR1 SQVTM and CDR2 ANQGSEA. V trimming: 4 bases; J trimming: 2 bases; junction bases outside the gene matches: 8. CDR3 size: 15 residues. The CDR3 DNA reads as TGCAGCGTTGTGGGTTCGCTAGCGGCCTACAATGAGCAGTTCTTC. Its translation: CSVVGSLAAYNEQFF.

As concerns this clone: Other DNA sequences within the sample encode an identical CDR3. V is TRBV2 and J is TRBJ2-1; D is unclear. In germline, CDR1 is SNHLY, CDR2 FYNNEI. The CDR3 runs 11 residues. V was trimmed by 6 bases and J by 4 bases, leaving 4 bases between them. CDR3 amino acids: CASRLYNEQFF. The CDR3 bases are TGTGCCAGCAGGCTATACAATGAGCAGTTCTTC.

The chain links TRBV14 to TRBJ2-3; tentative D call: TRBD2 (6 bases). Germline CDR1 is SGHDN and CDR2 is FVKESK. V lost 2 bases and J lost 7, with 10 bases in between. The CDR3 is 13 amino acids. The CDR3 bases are TGTGCCAGCAGCCAATCGGGACTGAATACGCAGTATTTT. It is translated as CASSQSGLNTQYF. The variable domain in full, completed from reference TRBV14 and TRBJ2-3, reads EAGVTQFPSHSVIEKGQTVTLRCDPISGHDNLYWYRRVMGKEIKFLLHFVKESKQDESGMPNNRFLAERTGGTYSTLKVQPAELEDSGVYFCASSQSGLNTQYFGPGTRLTVL.

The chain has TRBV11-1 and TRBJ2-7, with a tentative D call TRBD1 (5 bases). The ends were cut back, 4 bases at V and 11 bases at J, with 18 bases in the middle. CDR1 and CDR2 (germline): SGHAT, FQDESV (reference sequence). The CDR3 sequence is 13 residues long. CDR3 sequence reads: CASSYLPREREYF. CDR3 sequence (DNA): TGTGCCAGCAGCTACCTGCCCAGGGAACGAGAGTACTTC. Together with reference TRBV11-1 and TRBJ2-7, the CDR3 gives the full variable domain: EAEVAQSPRYKITEKSQAVAFWCDPISGHATLYWYRQILGQGPELLVQFQDESVVDDSQLPKDRFSAERLKGVDSTLKIQPAELGDSAMYLCASSYLPREREYFGPGTRLTVT.

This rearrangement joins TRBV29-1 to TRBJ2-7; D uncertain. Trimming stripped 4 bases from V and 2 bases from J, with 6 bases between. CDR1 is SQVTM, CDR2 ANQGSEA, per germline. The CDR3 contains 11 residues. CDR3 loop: CSVGSTYEQYF. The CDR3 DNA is TGCAGCGTTGGTTCCACCTACGAGCAGTACTTC.

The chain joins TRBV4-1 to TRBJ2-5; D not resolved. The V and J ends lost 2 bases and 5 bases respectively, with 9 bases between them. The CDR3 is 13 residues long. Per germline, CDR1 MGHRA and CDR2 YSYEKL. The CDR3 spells CASSQIRWETQYF. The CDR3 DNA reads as TGCGCCAGCAGCCAAATTCGATGGGAGACCCAGTACTTC.

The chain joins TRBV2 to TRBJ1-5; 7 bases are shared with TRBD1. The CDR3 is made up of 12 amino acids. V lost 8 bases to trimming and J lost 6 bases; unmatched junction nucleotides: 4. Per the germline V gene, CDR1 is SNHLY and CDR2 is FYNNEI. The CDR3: CASGRGPQPQHF. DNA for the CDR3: TGTGCCAGCGGTAGGGGGCCTCAGCCCCAGCATTTT. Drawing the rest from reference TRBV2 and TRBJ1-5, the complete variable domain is EPEVTQTPSHQVTQMGQEVILRCVPISNHLYFYWYRQILGQKVEFLVSFYNNEISEKSEIFDDQFSVERPDGSNFTLKIRSTKLEDSAMYFCASGRGPQPQHFGDGTRLSIL.

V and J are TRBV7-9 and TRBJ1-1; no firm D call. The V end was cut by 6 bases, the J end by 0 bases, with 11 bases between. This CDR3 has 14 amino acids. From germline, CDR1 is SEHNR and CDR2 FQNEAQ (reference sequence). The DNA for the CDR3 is TGTGCCAGCAGATCCGACTTCATGAACACTGAAGCTTTCTTT. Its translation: CASRSDFMNTEAFF. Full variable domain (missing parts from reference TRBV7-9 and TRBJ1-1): DTGVSQNPRHKITKRGQNVTFRCDPISEHNRLYWYRQTLGQGPEFLTYFQNEAQLEKSRLLSDRFSAERPKGSFSTLEIQRTEQGDSAMYLCASRSDFMNTEAFFGQGTRLTVV.

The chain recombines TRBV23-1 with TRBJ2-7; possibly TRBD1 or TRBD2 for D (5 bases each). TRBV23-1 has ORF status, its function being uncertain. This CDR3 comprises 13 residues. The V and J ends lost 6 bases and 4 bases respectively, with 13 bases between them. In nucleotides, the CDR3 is TGCGCCAGCAGACAGGAGGATTTTTACGAGCAGTACTTC. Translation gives CASRQEDFYEQYF.

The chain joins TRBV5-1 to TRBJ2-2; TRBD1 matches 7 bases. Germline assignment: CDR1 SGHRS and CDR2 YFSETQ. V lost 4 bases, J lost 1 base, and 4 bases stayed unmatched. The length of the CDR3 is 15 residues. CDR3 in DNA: TGCGCCAGCAGCGTCCGGGACAGGAACACCGGGGAGCTGTTTTTT. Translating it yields CASSVRDRNTGELFF.

In DNA, the CDR3 is TGCGCCAGCAGCCAAGATACGCTAGCGGGAGCCCGCGAGCAGTACTTC. Its protein product is CASSQDTLAGAREQYF. V usage is TRBV4-3 and J usage is TRBJ2-7, with 10 bases matching TRBD2. CDR3 length equals 16 residues. CDR1 is LGHNA, CDR2 YSLEER, per germline. Trimming cost V 0 bases and J 6 bases; bases outside gene matches: 8.

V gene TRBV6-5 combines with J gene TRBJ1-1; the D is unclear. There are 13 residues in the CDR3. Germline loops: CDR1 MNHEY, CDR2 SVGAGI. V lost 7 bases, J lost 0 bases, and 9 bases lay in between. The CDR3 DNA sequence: TGTGCCAGCATTTCCCGACTGAACACTGAAGCTTTCTTT. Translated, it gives CASISRLNTEAFF.

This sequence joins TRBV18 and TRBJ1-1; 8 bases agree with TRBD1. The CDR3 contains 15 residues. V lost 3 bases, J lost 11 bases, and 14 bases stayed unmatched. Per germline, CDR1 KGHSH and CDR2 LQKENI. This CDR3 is CASSPPGQAFVGAFF. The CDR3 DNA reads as TGTGCCAGCTCACCTCCGGGACAGGCTTTTGTTGGGGCTTTCTTT.

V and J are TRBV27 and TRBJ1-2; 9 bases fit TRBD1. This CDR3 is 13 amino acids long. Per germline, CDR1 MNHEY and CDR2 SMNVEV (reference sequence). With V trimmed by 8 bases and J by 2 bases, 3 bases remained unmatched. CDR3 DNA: TGTGCCAGCCGAGGGACAGGGAACTATGGCTACACCTTC. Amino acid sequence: CASRGTGNYGYTF.

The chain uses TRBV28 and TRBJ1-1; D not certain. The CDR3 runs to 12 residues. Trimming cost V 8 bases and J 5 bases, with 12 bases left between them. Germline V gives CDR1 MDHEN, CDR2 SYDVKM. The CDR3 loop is CASGSSMTEAFF. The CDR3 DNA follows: TGTGCCAGCGGATCTTCGATGACTGAAGCTTTCTTT.

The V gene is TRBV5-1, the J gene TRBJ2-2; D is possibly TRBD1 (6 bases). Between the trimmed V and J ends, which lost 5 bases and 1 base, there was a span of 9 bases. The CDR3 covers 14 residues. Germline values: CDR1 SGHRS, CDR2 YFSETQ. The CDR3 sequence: CASSTGQNTGELFF. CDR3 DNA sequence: TGCGCCAGCAGTACAGGGCAGAACACCGGGGAGCTGTTTTTT.

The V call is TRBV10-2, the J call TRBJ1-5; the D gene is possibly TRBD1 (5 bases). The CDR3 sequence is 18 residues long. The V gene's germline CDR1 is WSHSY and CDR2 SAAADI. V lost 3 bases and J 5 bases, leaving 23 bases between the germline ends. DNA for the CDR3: TGCGCCAGCAGTGAAGTCTGGCAGGGTGGGATTTGGGATCAGCCCCAGCATTTT. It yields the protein CASSEVWQGGIWDQPQHF.

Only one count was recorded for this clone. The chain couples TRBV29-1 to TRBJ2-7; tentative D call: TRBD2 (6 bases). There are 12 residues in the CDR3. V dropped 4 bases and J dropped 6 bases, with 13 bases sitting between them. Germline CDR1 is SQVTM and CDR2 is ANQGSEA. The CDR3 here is CSVVVGRGEQYF. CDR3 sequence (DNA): TGCAGCGTTGTGGTTGGGCGGGGCGAGCAGTACTTC.

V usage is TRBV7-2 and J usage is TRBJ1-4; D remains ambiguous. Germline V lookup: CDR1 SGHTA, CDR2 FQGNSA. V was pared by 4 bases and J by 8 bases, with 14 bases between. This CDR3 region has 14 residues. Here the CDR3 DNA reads TGTGCCAGCAGCTCCTACGACATCCGCGAAAAACTGTTTTTT. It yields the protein CASSSYDIREKLFF.

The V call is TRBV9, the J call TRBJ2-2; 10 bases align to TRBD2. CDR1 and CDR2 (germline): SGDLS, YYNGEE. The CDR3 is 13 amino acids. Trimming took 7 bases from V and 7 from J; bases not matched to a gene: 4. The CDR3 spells CASGTSEIGELFF. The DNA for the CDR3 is TGTGCCAGCGGGACTAGCGAAATCGGGGAGCTGTTTTTT. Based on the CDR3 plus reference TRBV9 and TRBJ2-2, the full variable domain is DSGVTQTPKHLITATGQRVTLRCSPRSGDLSVYWYQQSLDQGLQFLIQYYNGEERAKGNILERFSAQQFPDLHSELNLSSLELGDSALYFCASGTSEIGELFFGEGSRLTVL.

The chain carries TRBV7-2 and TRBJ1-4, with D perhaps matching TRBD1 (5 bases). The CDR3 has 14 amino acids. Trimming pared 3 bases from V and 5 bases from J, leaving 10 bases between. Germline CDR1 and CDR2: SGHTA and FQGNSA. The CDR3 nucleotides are TGTGCCAGCAGCTTGGCGGGACCGAATGAAAAACTGTTTTTT. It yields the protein CASSLAGPNEKLFF.

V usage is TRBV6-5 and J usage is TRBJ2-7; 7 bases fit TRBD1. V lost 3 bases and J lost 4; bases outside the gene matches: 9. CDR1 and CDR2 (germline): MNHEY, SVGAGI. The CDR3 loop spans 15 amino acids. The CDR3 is CASSYVRTGPYEQYF. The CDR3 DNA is TGTGCCAGCAGTTATGTCCGGACAGGCCCGTACGAGCAGTACTTC.

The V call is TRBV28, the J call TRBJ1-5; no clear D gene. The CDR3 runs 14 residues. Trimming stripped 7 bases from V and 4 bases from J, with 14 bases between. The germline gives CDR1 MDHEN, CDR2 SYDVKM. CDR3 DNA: TGTGCCAGCACTGCCGCCCTAGGAAATCAGCCCCAGCATTTT. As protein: CASTAALGNQPQHF.

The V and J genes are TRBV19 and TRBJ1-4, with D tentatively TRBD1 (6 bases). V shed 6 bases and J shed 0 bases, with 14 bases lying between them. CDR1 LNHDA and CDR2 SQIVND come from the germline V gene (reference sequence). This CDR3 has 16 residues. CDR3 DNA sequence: TGTGCCAGTAGCTTACAGGGATTTGCAACTAATGAAAAACTGTTTTTT. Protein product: CASSLQGFATNEKLFF.

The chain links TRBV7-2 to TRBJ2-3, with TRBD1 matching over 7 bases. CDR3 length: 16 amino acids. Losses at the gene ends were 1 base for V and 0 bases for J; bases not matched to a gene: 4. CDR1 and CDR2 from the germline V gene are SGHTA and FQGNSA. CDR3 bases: TGTGCCAGCAGCTTAGGGACAGGCTCTAGCACAGATACGCAGTATTTT. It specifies CASSLGTGSSTDTQYF.

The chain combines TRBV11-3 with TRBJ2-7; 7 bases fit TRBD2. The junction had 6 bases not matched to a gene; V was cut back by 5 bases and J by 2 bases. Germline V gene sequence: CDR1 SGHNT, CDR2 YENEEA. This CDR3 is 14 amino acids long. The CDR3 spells CASSPAGSPYEQYF. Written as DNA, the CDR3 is TGTGCCAGCAGCCCAGCGGGGAGTCCCTACGAGCAGTACTTC.